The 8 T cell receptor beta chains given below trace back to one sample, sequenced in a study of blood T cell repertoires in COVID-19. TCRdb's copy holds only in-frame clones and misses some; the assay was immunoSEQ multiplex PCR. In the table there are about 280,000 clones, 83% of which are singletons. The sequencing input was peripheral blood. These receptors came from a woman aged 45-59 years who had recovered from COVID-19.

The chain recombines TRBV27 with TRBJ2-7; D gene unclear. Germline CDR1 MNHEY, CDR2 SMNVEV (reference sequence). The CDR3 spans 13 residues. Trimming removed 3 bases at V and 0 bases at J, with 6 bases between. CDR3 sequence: CASSFTSSYEQYF. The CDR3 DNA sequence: TGTGCCAGCAGTTTTACAAGCTCCTACGAGCAGTACTTC.

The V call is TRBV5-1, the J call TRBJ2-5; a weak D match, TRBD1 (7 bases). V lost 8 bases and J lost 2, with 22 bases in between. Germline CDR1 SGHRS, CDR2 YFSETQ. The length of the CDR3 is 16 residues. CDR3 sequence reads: CASSAGRQGKQETQYF. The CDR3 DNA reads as TGCGCCAGTAGCGCGGGACGACAGGGAAAACAAGAGACCCAGTACTTC. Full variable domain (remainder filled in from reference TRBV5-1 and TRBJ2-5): KAGVTQTPRYLIKTRGQQVTLSCSPISGHRSVSWYQQTPGQGLQFLFEYFSETQRNKGNFPGRFSGRQFSNSRSEMNVSTLELGDSALYLCASSAGRQGKQETQYFGPGTRLLVL.

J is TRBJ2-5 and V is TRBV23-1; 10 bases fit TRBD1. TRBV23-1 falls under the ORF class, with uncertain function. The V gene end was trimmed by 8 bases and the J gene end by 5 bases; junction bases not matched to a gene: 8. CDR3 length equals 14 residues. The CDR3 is CASPGQGRWETQYF. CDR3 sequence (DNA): TGCGCCAGCCCGGGACAGGGGAGGTGGGAGACCCAGTACTTC.

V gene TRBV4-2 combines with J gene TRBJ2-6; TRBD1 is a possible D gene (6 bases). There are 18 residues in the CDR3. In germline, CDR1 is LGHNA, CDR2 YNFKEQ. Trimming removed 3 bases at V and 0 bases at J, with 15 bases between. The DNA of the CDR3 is TGTGCCAGCAGCCATCTCTCTCGGACAGCCTCTGGGGCCAACGTCCTGACTTTC. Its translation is CASSHLSRTASGANVLTF.

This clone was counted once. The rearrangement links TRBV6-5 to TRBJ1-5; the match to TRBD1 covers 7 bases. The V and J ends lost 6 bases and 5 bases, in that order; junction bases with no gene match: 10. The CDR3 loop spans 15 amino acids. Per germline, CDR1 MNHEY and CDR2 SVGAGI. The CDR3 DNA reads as TGTGCCAGCAGCAGTCGACAGGGACGGTATCAGCCCCAGCATTTT. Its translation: CASSSRQGRYQPQHF.

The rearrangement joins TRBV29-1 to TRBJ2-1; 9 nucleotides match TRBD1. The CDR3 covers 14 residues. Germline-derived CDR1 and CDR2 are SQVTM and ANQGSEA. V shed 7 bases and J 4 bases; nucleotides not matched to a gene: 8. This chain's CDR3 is CSAFGQGIYNEQFF. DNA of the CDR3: TGCAGCGCTTTCGGACAGGGGATTTACAATGAGCAGTTCTTC.

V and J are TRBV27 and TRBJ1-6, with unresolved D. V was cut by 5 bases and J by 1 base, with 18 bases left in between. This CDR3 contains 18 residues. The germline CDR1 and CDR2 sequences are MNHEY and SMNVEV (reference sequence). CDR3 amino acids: CASSPRRSGISYNSPLHF. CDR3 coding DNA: TGTGCCAGCAGTCCCCGAAGATCCGGGATTTCCTATAATTCACCCCTCCACTTT.

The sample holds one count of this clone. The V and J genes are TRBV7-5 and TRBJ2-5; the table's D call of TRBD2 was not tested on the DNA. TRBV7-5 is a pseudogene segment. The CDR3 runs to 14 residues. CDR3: CVRIRLARMETQYF. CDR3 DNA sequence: TGTGTCAGAATCCGATTAGCGAGGATGGAGACCCAGTACTTC.